These 22 T cell receptor beta chains were sequenced from one sample in a study of blood T cell repertoires in COVID-19. Repertoires were generated with immunoSEQ multiplex PCR, while TCRdb's copy carries only in-frame clones and drops some. The table has 310,000 or so clones, around 87% seen once. The sample taken for sequencing was peripheral blood. Every receptor here comes from a woman aged 45 to 65 with active or convalescent COVID-19.

The chain has TRBV10-3 and TRBJ2-6; no clear D gene. This CDR3 is 12 amino acids long. Deletions cut 10 bases from V and 4 bases from J, with 8 bases between. CDR1 ENHRY and CDR2 SYGVKD come from the germline V gene. CDR3 sequence reads: CATGRGANVLTF. The CDR3 DNA reads as TGTGCCACCGGTCGGGGGGCCAACGTCCTGACTTTC.

V and J are TRBV10-3 and TRBJ1-1; weak D call: TRBD1 (5 bases). The CDR3 sequence is 14 residues long. The ends were cut back, 6 bases at V and 1 base at J, with 12 bases in the middle. Germline CDR1 is ENHRY and CDR2 is SYGVKD. The CDR3 spells CAISTGGGNTEAFF. The CDR3 DNA reads TGTGCCATCAGCACAGGTGGCGGGAACACTGAAGCTTTCTTT.

The chain combines TRBV13 with TRBJ1-2; 7 bases are shared with TRBD1. The junction had 8 bases not matched to a gene; V was cut back by 5 bases and J by 2 bases. Germline CDR1 is PRHDT and CDR2 is FYEKMQ (reference sequence). This CDR3 has 15 amino acids. The CDR3 here is CASSPTGEANYGYTF. The CDR3 DNA sequence: TGTGCCAGCAGCCCAACAGGGGAAGCGAACTATGGCTACACCTTC.

This clone was recorded only once. V is TRBV29-1 and J is TRBJ1-1; 9 nucleotides match TRBD1. This CDR3 is built from 15 residues. The V gene's germline CDR1 is SQVTM and CDR2 ANQGSEA. Trimming at V came to 3 bases and at J to 4 bases, leaving 9 bases not matched to a gene. The CDR3 protein is CSVEGWTGDLTEAFF. CDR3 bases: TGCAGCGTTGAGGGCTGGACAGGGGACCTCACTGAAGCTTTCTTT.

V and J are TRBV4-2 and TRBJ2-1; 7 bases map to TRBD2. CDR1 is LGHNA, CDR2 YNFKEQ, per germline. V trimming: 0 bases; J trimming: 4 bases; junction bases outside the gene matches: 9. There are 17 residues in the CDR3. The DNA for the CDR3 is TGTGCCAGCAGCCAAGATTTGTCGGGGGGTATATACAATGAGCAGTTCTTC. It specifies CASSQDLSGGIYNEQFF.

This rearrangement joins TRBV28 to TRBJ2-2; 7 bases are shared with TRBD1. Trimming cost V 6 bases and J 3 bases; bases outside gene matches: 13. Looked up from germline, CDR1 is MDHEN and CDR2 is SYDVKM. This CDR3 region has 17 residues. CDR3 in amino acids: CASRPPPGTADTGELFF. The CDR3 region has the DNA TGTGCCAGCAGGCCCCCACCCGGGACAGCGGACACCGGGGAGCTGTTTTTT.

The V call is TRBV5-5, the J call TRBJ2-2; D may be TRBD2 (5 bases). The CDR3 length is 14 residues. Germline CDR1 is SGHKS and CDR2 is YYEKEE (reference sequence). V was shortened by 2 bases and J by 3 bases, with 8 bases between the two germline ends. CDR3 sequence (DNA): TGTGCCAGCAGCTTCTTTAGCGACACCGGGGAGCTGTTTTTT. This gives the protein CASSFFSDTGELFF.

This chain joins TRBV27 and TRBJ2-1; TRBD2 aligns across 8 bases. With V trimmed by 2 bases and J by 6 bases, 6 bases remained unmatched. Per germline, CDR1 MNHEY and CDR2 SMNVEV (reference sequence). This CDR3 has 15 residues. CDR3 bases: TGTGCCAGCAGTTTACCGGGACTAGTCGGCAATGAGCAGTTCTTC. This gives the protein CASSLPGLVGNEQFF.

The chain links TRBV5-1 to TRBJ2-3, with no clear D. The CDR3 spans 12 residues. Looked up from germline, CDR1 is SGHRS and CDR2 is YFSETQ. Trimming took 5 bases from V and 4 from J, leaving 8 bases between them. CDR3 bases: TGCGCCAGCAGACTATATCCAGATACGCAGTATTTT. This sequence encodes CASRLYPDTQYF.

The chain recombines TRBV27 with TRBJ2-7, with 7 bases matching TRBD2. The trim removed 0 bases at V and 6 bases at J, leaving 2 bases unmatched. CDR3 size: 13 residues. Per the germline V gene, CDR1 is MNHEY and CDR2 is SMNVEV (reference sequence). Here the CDR3 reads CASSLSGGVEQYF. The CDR3 DNA reads as TGTGCCAGCAGTTTATCGGGGGGGGTCGAGCAGTACTTC.

This chain connects TRBV27 to TRBJ1-3; D gene uncertain. V lost 0 bases and J lost 2, with 8 bases in between. The CDR3 contains 15 residues. Germline loops: CDR1 MNHEY, CDR2 SMNVEV (reference sequence). The CDR3 DNA is TGTGCCAGCAGTTTATCTTTCGGGGCTGGAAACACCATATATTTT. This translates into CASSLSFGAGNTIYF.

The genes are TRBV27 and TRBJ2-7; D perhaps matches TRBD2 (6 bases). Germline CDR1 and CDR2: MNHEY and SMNVEV (reference sequence). The CDR3 has 13 residues. Trimming took off 2 bases at V and 6 bases at J, with 11 bases between the two ends. As DNA, the CDR3 is TGTGCCAGCAGTTTAGGGGGTAGCGGCGAGCAGTACTTC. Translated: CASSLGGSGEQYF.

The V gene is TRBV27, the J gene TRBJ1-5, with a weak D call TRBD1 (5 bases). Per germline, CDR1 MNHEY and CDR2 SMNVEV (reference sequence). CDR3 size: 16 residues. Trimming removed 4 bases at V and 7 bases at J, with 20 bases between. The CDR3, as DNA: TGTGCCAGCAGTTCGCAGGGAGGTGGGAGTTTGCAGCCCCAGCATTTT. Amino acid sequence: CASSSQGGGSLQPQHF.

The V gene is TRBV7-2, the J gene TRBJ1-6, with 9 positions matching TRBD1. V shed 4 bases and J 5 bases; nucleotides not matched to a gene: 6. The CDR3 runs to 16 residues. The V gene's germline CDR1 is SGHTA and CDR2 FQGNSA. The CDR3 reads CASSSNRGPHNSPLHF. Here the CDR3 DNA reads TGTGCCAGCAGCTCGAACAGGGGGCCTCATAATTCACCCCTCCACTTT.

The rearrangement joins TRBV27 to TRBJ1-5; D is possibly TRBD1 (6 bases). Germline lookup yields CDR1 MNHEY and CDR2 SMNVEV (reference sequence). The CDR3 has 15 residues. Trimming took 2 bases from V and 7 from J, leaving 15 bases between them. CDR3 loop: CASSLRPGTRQPQHF. CDR3 nucleotide sequence: TGTGCCAGCAGTTTAAGACCCGGGACAAGACAGCCCCAGCATTTT.

The CDR3 DNA sequence: TGTGCCAGCAGCTTTCTCACGACAGGCCTCTCCTACAATGAGCAGTTCTTC. The encoded protein is CASSFLTTGLSYNEQFF. J is TRBJ2-1 and V is TRBV13, with D perhaps matching TRBD1 (6 bases). Germline values: CDR1 PRHDT, CDR2 FYEKMQ (reference sequence). The CDR3 runs to 17 residues. Trimming removed 3 bases from V and 0 bases from J, with 15 bases in between.

The genes are TRBV9 and TRBJ1-5; 8 nucleotides agree with TRBD1. The CDR3 is made up of 21 amino acids. Germline V CDR1 and CDR2: SGDLS, YYNGEE. V shed 4 bases, J shed 2 bases, and the junction held 23 bases outside the gene matches. This CDR3 is CASSIKGWGRGQWMGNQPQHF. For the CDR3, the DNA is TGTGCCAGCAGCATTAAGGGGTGGGGCAGGGGGCAGTGGATGGGCAATCAGCCCCAGCATTTT.

This clone was picked up one time. The V call is TRBV3-1 (or the pseudogene TRBV3-2), the J call TRBJ2-1; 9 nucleotides agree with TRBD2. CDR1 is LGHDT, CDR2 YNNKEL, per germline (reference sequence). The CDR3 extends over 14 amino acids. V trimming: 3 bases; J trimming: 9 bases; junction bases outside the gene matches: 6. The DNA of the CDR3 is TGTGCCAGCAGCCAGGCGGGAGGGCTTGTTGAGCAGTTCTTC. It encodes CASSQAGGLVEQFF.

The V and J genes are TRBV4-1 and TRBJ2-7, with a tentative D call TRBD1 (5 bases). CDR1 and CDR2 (germline): MGHRA, YSYEKL. Trimming left V 2 bases short and J 3 bases short, with 26 bases between. The CDR3 is 19 residues long. CDR3 sequence (DNA): TGCGCCAGCAGCCAATTGGCAATTTTTCAGGGCAGACCGAACTACGAGCAGTACTTC. Its protein is CASSQLAIFQGRPNYEQYF.

V and J are TRBV10-3 and TRBJ2-3, with D perhaps TRBD2 (6 bases). The CDR3 sequence is 12 residues long. V lost 10 bases and J 0 bases, leaving 8 bases between the germline ends. Germline CDR1 is ENHRY and CDR2 is SYGVKD. The CDR3 nucleotides are TGTGCCACCGGGACTAGCACAGATACGCAGTATTTT. It translates to CATGTSTDTQYF.

The chain is built from TRBV2 and TRBJ1-6; 7 nucleotides agree with TRBD1. Germline trimming cut 9 bases from V and 7 bases from J; bases unmatched to any gene: 12. Germline values: CDR1 SNHLY, CDR2 FYNNEI. The CDR3 covers 15 residues. The CDR3: CASRPSGTENSPLHF. CDR3 bases: TGTGCCAGTCGCCCCTCCGGGACAGAGAATTCACCCCTCCACTTT.

The chain has TRBV28 and TRBJ1-2; weak D call: TRBD1 (6 bases). CDR3 length: 14 residues. V was cut by 2 bases and J by 4 bases, with 11 bases left in between. The germline CDR1 and CDR2 sequences are MDHEN and SYDVKM. DNA for the CDR3: TGTGCCAGCAGTTTAGGGGGCCTTGGCTATGGCTACACCTTC. Translated, it gives CASSLGGLGYGYTF.